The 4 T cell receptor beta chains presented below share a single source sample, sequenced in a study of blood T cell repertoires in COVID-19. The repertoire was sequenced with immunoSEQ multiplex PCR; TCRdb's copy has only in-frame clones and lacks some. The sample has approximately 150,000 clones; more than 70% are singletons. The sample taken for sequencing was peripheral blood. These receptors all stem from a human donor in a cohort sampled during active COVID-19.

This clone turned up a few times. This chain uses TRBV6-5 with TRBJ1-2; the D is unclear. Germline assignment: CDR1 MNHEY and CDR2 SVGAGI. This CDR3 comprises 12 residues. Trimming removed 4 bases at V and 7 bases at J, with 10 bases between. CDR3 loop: CASSSSTGGYTF. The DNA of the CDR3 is TGTGCCAGCAGTTCTTCCACCGGTGGCTACACCTTC.

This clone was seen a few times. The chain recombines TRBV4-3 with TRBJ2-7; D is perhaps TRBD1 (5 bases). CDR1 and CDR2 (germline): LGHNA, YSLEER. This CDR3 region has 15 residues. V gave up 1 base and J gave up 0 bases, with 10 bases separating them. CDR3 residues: CASSQVRQSSYEQYF. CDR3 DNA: TGCGCCAGCAGCCAAGTAAGACAGAGCTCCTACGAGCAGTACTTC.

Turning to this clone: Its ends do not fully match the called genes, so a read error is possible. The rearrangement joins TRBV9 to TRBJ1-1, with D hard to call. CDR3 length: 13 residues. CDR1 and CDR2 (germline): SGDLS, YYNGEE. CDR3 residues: CPVRGGFCSEAFF. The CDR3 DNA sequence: TGCCCAGTGCGGGGAGGATTTTGTTCTGAAGCTTTCTTT. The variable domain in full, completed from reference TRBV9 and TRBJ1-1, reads DSGVTQTPKHLITATGQRVTLRCSPRSGDLSVYWYQQSLDQGLQFLIQYYNGEERAKGNILERFSAQQFPDLHSELNLSSLELGDSALYFCPVRGGFCSEAFFGQGTRLTVV.

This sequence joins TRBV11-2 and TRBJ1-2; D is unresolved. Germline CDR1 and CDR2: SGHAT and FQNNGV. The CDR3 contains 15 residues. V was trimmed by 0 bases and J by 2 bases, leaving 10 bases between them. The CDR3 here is CASSLEAAGNYGYTF. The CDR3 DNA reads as TGTGCCAGCAGCTTAGAGGCCGCCGGGAACTATGGCTACACCTTC.